The 9 T cell receptor beta chains given below trace back to one sample, sequenced in a study of shared clonotypes between healthy human individuals. TCRdb's copy holds only in-frame clones and misses some; the assay was immunoSEQ multiplex PCR. In the table there are about 2,500,000 clones, more than 90% of which are singletons. The sequenced sample was naive CD4+ T cells sorted from blood. This sample's subset: CD45RA+ positively selected. Every receptor here comes from a man aged 18-30 years in good health.

The chain joins TRBV7-2 to TRBJ2-5; D may be TRBD2 (5 bases). The V end was cut by 1 base, the J end by 4 bases, with 13 bases between. CDR3 length: 15 amino acids. Germline loops: CDR1 SGHTA, CDR2 FQGNSA. The CDR3 sequence is CASSLVGGLGETQYF. The DNA of the CDR3 is TGTGCCAGCAGCTTAGTCGGCGGACTCGGAGAGACCCAGTACTTC.

The rearrangement joins TRBV5-8 to TRBJ1-1; possibly TRBD1 for D (5 bases). Per germline, CDR1 SGHTS and CDR2 YDEGEE. With 1 base removed from V and 11 bases from J, the gap between germline ends came to 21 bases. The CDR3 consists of 15 residues. The CDR3 protein is CASSLYGTEASKAFF. DNA of the CDR3: TGTGCCAGCAGCTTGTACGGGACGGAAGCGTCAAAGGCTTTCTTT.

About this clone itself: Other DNA sequences from this sample encode an identical CDR3 as well. The chain employs TRBV7-9 and TRBJ1-1; tentatively, D is TRBD1 (5 bases). The CDR3 totals 14 residues. The V end was cut by 5 bases, the J end by 1 base, with 11 bases between. Germline V gives CDR1 SEHNR, CDR2 FQNEAQ (reference sequence). CDR3 nucleotide sequence: TGTGCCAGCAGCCTGCAGGGCGGGAACACTGAAGCTTTCTTT. Its protein is CASSLQGGNTEAFF.

The CDR3 sequence is CASSLAWDTEAFF. The DNA of the CDR3 is TGTGCCAGCAGCTTGGCTTGGGACACTGAAGCTTTCTTT. The chain links TRBV5-4 to TRBJ1-1; D unclear. CDR1 is SGHNT and CDR2 is YYREEE in the germline V gene (reference sequence). The CDR3 loop spans 13 amino acids. V lost 0 bases, J lost 3 bases, and 6 bases lay in between.

The gene calls are TRBV6-1 and TRBJ2-1; D call uncertain. The CDR3 loop spans 15 amino acids. Trimming cost V 2 bases and J 4 bases, with 12 bases left between them. Germline V gene data show CDR1 as MNHNS and CDR2 as SASEGT. This CDR3 is CASSERSANYNEQFF. The CDR3 region has the DNA TGTGCCAGCAGTGAAAGGTCGGCGAATTACAATGAGCAGTTCTTC.

The V and J genes are TRBV11-2 and TRBJ2-3; D gene ambiguous. The V and J ends lost 0 bases and 2 bases respectively, with 9 bases between them. Germline V lookup: CDR1 SGHAT, CDR2 FQNNGV. The CDR3 extends over 15 amino acids. In DNA form, the CDR3 reads TGTGCCAGCAGCTTAGAAGTAGGGTACACAGATACGCAGTATTTT. Translated: CASSLEVGYTDTQYF.

V and J are TRBV30 and TRBJ1-5; unclear D gene. Per the germline V gene, CDR1 is GTSNPN and CDR2 is SVGIG (reference sequence). V lost 1 base to trimming and J lost 2 bases, with 12 bases between them. CDR3 size: 15 residues. CDR3 in amino acids: CAWSDGLQGNQPQHF. CDR3 in DNA: TGTGCCTGGAGTGATGGCCTCCAAGGCAATCAGCCCCAGCATTTT.

This rearrangement joins TRBV7-9 to TRBJ2-4; D possibly corresponds to TRBD1 (6 bases). Per germline, CDR1 SEHNR and CDR2 FQNEAQ (reference sequence). V shed 3 bases and J shed 0 bases, with 15 bases lying between them. CDR3 length equals 17 residues. This CDR3 is CASSFDRPDLAKNIQYF. In nucleotides, the CDR3 is TGTGCCAGCAGCTTTGACAGGCCGGACTTAGCCAAAAACATTCAGTACTTC.

This clone appeared a few times. The chain is built from TRBV4-1 and TRBJ1-2; D unresolved. CDR3 length: 14 amino acids. Germline CDR1 MGHRA, CDR2 YSYEKL. V lost 1 base, J lost 2 bases, and 8 bases lay in between. CDR3 DNA sequence: TGCGCCAGCAGCCAAGCCATAGGGAACTATGGCTACACCTTC. Its protein is CASSQAIGNYGYTF.